This T cell receptor beta chain was profiled in a study of PD-1 blockade in classical Hodgkin lymphoma. The assay was immunoSEQ multiplex PCR, and TCRdb's table has in-frame clones only and misses some. The table has under 110,000 clones, more than 85% seen once; the top ten hold approximately 6.3%. All patients experienced relapse after autologous stem cell transplantation, and brentuximab vedotin exposure was variable. Worth noting for this clone: Antigen specificity is unknown.

The CDR3 is made up of 15 amino acids. Trimming removed 5 bases from V and 0 bases from J, with 10 bases in between. CDR1 is SEHNR, CDR2 FQNEAQ, per germline (reference sequence). Study-level points and caveats: Complete responders showed a baseline diversity that resembled the diversity of newly diagnosed patients. Underlying causes for the observed repertoire differences were not defined, possibly disease activity or prior therapy. A reduction in baseline TCR diversity was reportedly seen in newly diagnosed patients relative to healthy donors.

The V gene is TRBV7-9, the J gene TRBJ1-4; D remains ambiguous. This specimen consisted of peripheral blood mononuclear cells (PBMCs), obtained before the second cycle of nivolumab. The TCR comes from a human donor with classical Hodgkin lymphoma. The CDR3 loop reads CASSQARTTNEKLFF. CDR3 bases: TGTGCCAGCAGCCAAGCTAGAACAACTAATGAAAAACTGTTTTTT.